Below, one TCR beta chain is given with its context. Its binding antigen is unknown. Base qualities are not at hand, and no much larger clone is one base apart. The data belong to a study of blood T cell repertoires in COVID-19 (dated by TCRdb to the early 2020s). With respect to the entire study: Samples covering the acute and convalescent phases of COVID-19 were provided by collaborators in the United States, Italy and Spain. The material from the prospective study consisted of cDNA or gDNA derived from T cells, B-cell-depleted T cells, or PBMCs. Subjects who had been exposed to COVID-19, were actively infected with it, or had recovered from it provided the deeply sampled blood TCRbeta repertoires that made up the dataset. The repertoires were released in a freely available public database meant as a resource for research on the immune response to SARS-CoV-2. The samples were drawn from the first 160 participants of the ongoing ImmuneRACE study and from roughly 1,300 subjects provided by 6 global collaborators. A de-identified subject ID, COVID-19 status, age in years and sex were almost always included in the sample metadata. Where available, HLA class I and class II types were taken from metadata supplied by the sample provider and were not determined by assay-based typing.

Overall study results and their limits: The quantity of clinical and demographic metadata differed by source and by participant and was supplied without curation.

TCRbeta CDR3 regions were amplified from genomic DNA using the immunoSEQ Assay, a bias-controlled multiplex PCR. On the authors' methods: The number of nucleated cells in each sample was estimated by amplification of reference gene primers within the assay. Sequence reads were collapsed and filtered to measure the absolute abundance of every unique TCRbeta CDR3 rearrangement. For each sample, productive Simpson clonality was calculated as the square root of Simpson's diversity index over productive rearrangements. Not all clones reach the TCRdb copy of this immuneACCESS table, which keeps in-frame sequences only. Checked studies attribute under half of the gap to unresolved V genes and leave the rest unexplained. V, J and clone size were drawn from that table, and D and trimming were deduced from the DNA. This sample gives roughly 230,000 clones in total; around four fifths of them show up just once. Around 6.4% of the sample rests with the top ten.

The collaborating institutions used their own protocols to collect whole blood in K2EDTA tubes. Collaborator samples were shipped for TCRbeta analysis as frozen whole blood, isolated PBMCs, or DNA extracted from either sample type. Source material: peripheral blood. The sequence was collected from a woman aged 60-75 years with active or convalescent COVID-19.

The DNA reads as follows: TGTGCCAGCAGCTTAATGGGACAGGCCACAGATACGCAGTATTTT. The encoded protein is CASSLMGQATDTQYF. This chain is built from TRBV7-9 and TRBJ2-3; 8 bases in the junction line up with TRBD1. V has 2 bases trimmed and J has 2 bases trimmed; junction bases matching no gene number 3. For CDR1 and CDR2, the germline V gene (reference sequence) lists SEHNR and FQNEAQ. There are 15 amino acids in the CDR3, from cysteine to phenylalanine inclusive. The read is trimmed to its CDR3 DNA, 45 bases read in frame from base 1.